This TCR beta chain was observed in a study of OX40 agonist ivuxolimab in advanced cancers. The overall study: Dose-escalation patients were diagnosed with hepatocellular carcinoma, melanoma, renal cell cancer or head and neck cancer. Earlier treatment with anti-PD-1, anti-PD-L1 or anti-CTLA-4 was permitted, and over 35% had received some. Study-level results: More expanded clones were found, on average, in CD8+ than in CD4+ T cells.

As for this clone: Its antigen is undetermined.

V lost 2 bases and J 4 bases, leaving 9 bases between the germline ends. CDR1 is MNHNY, CDR2 SVGAGI, per germline (reference sequence). This CDR3 comprises 14 residues. Profiling relied on immunoSEQ multiplex PCR, and the TCRdb table lists in-frame clones only, not all of them. The sample yields fewer than 70,000 clones, roughly 89% seen once. This receptor was identified in an adult with an advanced solid tumor such as melanoma, head and neck, liver or kidney cancer. This chain links TRBV6-6 with TRBJ1-5; tentative D call: TRBD1 (6 bases). The material sequenced was CD4+ or CD8+ T cells sorted from blood, taken in a trial of the OX40 agonist ivuxolimab. CDR3 sequence: CASSYGGGNQPQHF. DNA for the CDR3: TGTGCCAGCAGTTACGGGGGCGGGAATCAGCCCCAGCATTTT.